This T cell receptor (beta chain) appears in the sequencing data of a study of cytomegalovirus exposure and HLA in healthy donors (dated by TCRdb to about 2017). For context, the study as a whole: An earlier analysis of some 550 of the donors reported roughly 300 Gb of sequence data and 100 million to 140 million unique TCR beta sequences from about 180 million T cells. A handful of DR-DQ haplotypes were handled as single units for association and clustering because linkage in the cohort was strong. The study aimed to test whether signatures of past pathogen exposure could be identified by cataloging public T cell receptors. Roughly 300 gigabases of sequencing data and approximately 92 million unique TCR sequences made up an early release that covered several hundred HLA-typed donors. Typing coverage differed by locus: A, B, C, DRB1 and DQB1 were typed in roughly 629-640 donors, DQA1 in about 560, DPA1 in nearly 610, and DPB1 in 472. In the later analysis, no new phenotypic data were used to find candidate immune exposures; instead, reliance was placed on TCR beta sequences and their occurrence across donors. HLA typing covered class I and class II loci at four-digit resolution. To predict cytomegalovirus infection status, the study combined high-throughput TCR immunosequencing, statistical association of individual TCRs with disease status, and machine learning. In a later genetic analysis, genome-wide SNP genotypes for about 55% of the roughly 700 donors were used, and that subset was treated as a discovery cohort. On average, around 230,000 unique TCR beta nucleotide sequences were sequenced per donor among 398 genotyped donors of the cohort, with 15% to 20% of those sequences being non-productive. The genetic ancestry cluster associated with self-reported Caucasian donors included 81% of the roughly 400 genotyped donors. To decide whether each TCR beta V gene segment behaved as functional or pseudogenic, an earlier analysis of nearly 600 of the donors relied on high-throughput TCR beta sequencing. A separate validation cohort of 100 to 150 different subjects was used in addition to the approximately 610-subject first cohort. Every repertoire in the discovery cohort had been generated on one and the same sequencing platform. In a later analysis, previously published TCR beta repertoires from about 640 donors were re-analyzed and high-resolution HLA genotyping was added so that TCR occurrence patterns could be studied. The study used immunosequencing to profile the T cell repertoires of 670 or so subjects and linked those repertoires to cytomegalovirus serostatus. Donor age, sex, ethnicity and CMV serostatus were collected together with the repertoire data. General conclusions and limits of the study: An association between a missense DCLRE1C variant and V-gene and J-gene trimming of TCR beta chains was found in a later genetic analysis and replicated in an independent cohort. Roughly uniform sequencing depth across donors was assumed in presence/absence analyses, although this assumption may not hold. Immune exposure information for the cohort was limited to CMV serostatus. According to a later analysis, parvovirus B19, influenza, CMV and Epstein-Barr virus appeared linked to several top co-occurrence clusters. Because counts were too low, approximately 18 rarely observed V segments, including chromosome 9 orphons, were excluded from the earlier analysis of 587 of the donors. The authors suggested that the approach could potentially be generalized to other disease states and immunological phenotypes. Most TCR sequences were seen in very few donors, while some public TCRs were found in many individuals. Correlated functional status among segregating V segments might be attributable to linkage disequilibrium, but an unknown experimental factor could not be ruled out. The study gave a list of 150 to 200 TCR beta chains associated with cytomegalovirus. A group of highly shared sequence variants was considered likely to be a technical artifact of the sequencing pipeline. Assigning TCR associations to individual alleles was difficult when HLA alleles, especially DR and DQ, strongly co-occurred. A later genetic analysis reported fewer N-insertions in productive TCRs among donors in an Asian-associated ancestry cluster than the roughly 700-donor mean. Only TCR beta chains were sequenced in this cohort, and the absence of alpha or paired-chain data limited detectable features. In an earlier analysis of some 550 of the donors, most TCR beta V segments were observed in productive rearrangements about 87% or about 30% of the time, broadly matching IMGT annotations. The classifier was reported to diagnose cytomegalovirus status with high specificity and sensitivity in both the original and validation cohorts. A further reported finding was that TCR beta sequences accurately predicted the HLA-A and HLA-B alleles for most subjects in the first cohort. HLA typing was unavailable for some donors at each locus, so association tests used only the typed subset. A later analysis found that HLA-associated TCR beta chains were more clonally expanded and had lower generation probabilities than equally common non-associated chains. According to a later analysis, most CMV-associated TCR beta chains appeared to be HLA-restricted, and the HLA associations seemed to be driven largely by CMV exposure. A few of the identified cytomegalovirus-associated TCR beta chains were confirmed in vitro to be specific for cytomegalovirus antigens. In a later analysis, around 17,000 TCR beta sequences were associated with specific HLA alleles at a false discovery rate of 0.05. According to a later analysis, TCR association rates differed among HLA loci, with DRB1 alleles showing the most associated TCRs and HLA-C alleles showing the fewest.

The cohort comprised fewer than 750 healthy bone marrow donors. At the time of sampling, every cohort member was nominally healthy, though immune exposures that went unrecorded were likely present. CMV serostatus was recorded as positive for 250 to 300 and negative for about 50% of the roughly 700 cohort members, whereas no CMV serostatus was recorded for the donor in question. A peripheral blood sample was collected from each donor, and TCR beta sequencing was performed on peripheral blood mononuclear cells. Genomic DNA was extracted from the blood cell samples with the Qiagen DNeasy Blood Extraction Kit. Receptor amplification or capture employed the immunoSEQ multiplex PCR assay. The multiplex PCR relied on a mix of 60 forward primers for TCR Vbeta segments and 13 reverse primers for TCR Jbeta segments. A multiplex PCR assay on genomic DNA amplified the CDR3 region of rearranged TCR beta genes. The amplified TCR beta libraries were sequenced on the Illumina HiSeq System as 87-base-pair reads. Per the source publication's procedure: Across the roughly 700 repertoires, a later analysis counted tens of millions of unique TCR beta chains, around 10 million of which were shared by at least two donors. To remove PCR and sequencing errors, raw reads were error-corrected and collapsed into unique sequences using a nearest-neighbor algorithm that merged closely related sequences. V, D and J gene segments were assigned by aligning CDR3 sequences to IMGT reference sequences. For a sequence to be retained, at least a six-nucleotide match to both a V gene segment and a J gene segment was required. A rearrangement was called productive if the CDR3 had no stop codons and remained in frame with V and J, and every other rearrangement was called non-productive. Following IMGT convention, CDR3 was defined as the stretch from the second conserved V-encoded cysteine to the conserved J-encoded phenylalanine. Sequences without an unambiguous match to a single V gene segment were excluded from the earlier analysis of about 630 of the donors. An earlier analysis of under 750 of the donors called V segments functional above 56.7% productive rearrangements and segregating when the between-donor standard deviation exceeded 5%. To diagnose cytomegalovirus status from the catalog of TCR beta chain sequences, a statistical classification framework was built. In a later analysis, TCR nucleotide sequences were compared against IMGT/GENE-DB human TR gene sequences so that V and J genes could be assigned. A later analysis assigned CDR3 sequences and most-parsimonious VDJ recombination scenarios with the TCRdist pipeline. In a later analysis, every TCR beta chain was defined by the combination of its CDR3 amino acid sequence and its V-gene family, and reads without a unique V-gene family were dropped. As a way to deal with suspected cross-contamination and a sequencing artifact, a later analysis dropped hundreds of nucleotide sequences that were highly shared and had low generation probability. In a later analysis, a clonal expansion index for each public chain was calculated from normalized within-repertoire ranks of inferred template counts. In a later analysis, generation probabilities were computed with a VDJ recombination model fitted to out-of-frame rearrangements, and the resulting probabilities were checked against IGoR. In a later analysis, hypergeometric tests were used to score TCR-TCR, TCR-HLA and TCR-CMV co-occurrence, with a repertoire-size bias correction applied to TCR pairs. In a later analysis, false discovery rates were estimated by permuting HLA or CMV assignments 20 times. In a later analysis, co-occurring TCRs were grouped using DBSCAN, with TCRdist sequence similarity added in when clustering inside HLA-allele-positive subsets. Co-occurrence clustering excluded repertoires with fewer than 30,000 or more than 120,000 public chains, plus five with anomalous nucleotide sharing. Here the immuneACCESS table is served through TCRdb, limited to in-frame sequences with V and J called. Missing clones are a known gap in these copies; in checked studies unresolved V genes cover under half, and the rest lacks a known reason. The D gene and trimming were derived from the DNA, and the V and J assignments and clone size from that table. Within this sample are about 130,000 clones, with 66% of them counted one time only. Over 1.5% of the sample comes from the top ten.

Regarding this clone: Its antigen remains undetermined. There are no base qualities to consult, and no much larger clone falls within one base.

The sequence came from a human donor in good health. Sequenced sample: PBMCs.

Here the CDR3 is given as CASRRRGTYEQYF. The nucleotides read TGTGCCAGCAGGCGGCGGGGAACCTACGAGCAGTACTTC. The sequence links TRBV11-2 to TRBJ2-7, with TRBD2 perhaps the D gene, on 6 matching bases. From the cysteine up to the phenylalanine, the CDR3 has a length of 13 residues. Just CDR3 DNA is preserved here, 39 bases in frame from base 1. CDR1 and CDR2, looked up from the germline V gene, are SGHAT and FQNNGV. V is pared back by 6 bases and J by 2 bases, with 11 bases lying between the germline termini.